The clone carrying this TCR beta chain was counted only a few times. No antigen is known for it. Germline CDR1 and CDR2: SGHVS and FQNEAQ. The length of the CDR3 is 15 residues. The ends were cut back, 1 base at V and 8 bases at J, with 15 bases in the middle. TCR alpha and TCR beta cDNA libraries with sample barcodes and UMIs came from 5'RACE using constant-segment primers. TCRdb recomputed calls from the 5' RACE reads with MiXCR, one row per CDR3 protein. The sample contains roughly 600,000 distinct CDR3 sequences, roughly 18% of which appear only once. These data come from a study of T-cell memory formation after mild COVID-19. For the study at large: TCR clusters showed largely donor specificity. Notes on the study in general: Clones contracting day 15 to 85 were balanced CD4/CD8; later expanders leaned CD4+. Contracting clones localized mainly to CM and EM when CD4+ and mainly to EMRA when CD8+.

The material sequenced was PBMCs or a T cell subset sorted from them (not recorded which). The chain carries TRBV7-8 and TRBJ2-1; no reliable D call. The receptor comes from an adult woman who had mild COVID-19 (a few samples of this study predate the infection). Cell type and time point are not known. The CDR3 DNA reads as TGTGCCAGCAGCTTAGGAGCGTCACCTTCCCATGAGCAGTTCTTC. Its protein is CASSLGASPSHEQFF.